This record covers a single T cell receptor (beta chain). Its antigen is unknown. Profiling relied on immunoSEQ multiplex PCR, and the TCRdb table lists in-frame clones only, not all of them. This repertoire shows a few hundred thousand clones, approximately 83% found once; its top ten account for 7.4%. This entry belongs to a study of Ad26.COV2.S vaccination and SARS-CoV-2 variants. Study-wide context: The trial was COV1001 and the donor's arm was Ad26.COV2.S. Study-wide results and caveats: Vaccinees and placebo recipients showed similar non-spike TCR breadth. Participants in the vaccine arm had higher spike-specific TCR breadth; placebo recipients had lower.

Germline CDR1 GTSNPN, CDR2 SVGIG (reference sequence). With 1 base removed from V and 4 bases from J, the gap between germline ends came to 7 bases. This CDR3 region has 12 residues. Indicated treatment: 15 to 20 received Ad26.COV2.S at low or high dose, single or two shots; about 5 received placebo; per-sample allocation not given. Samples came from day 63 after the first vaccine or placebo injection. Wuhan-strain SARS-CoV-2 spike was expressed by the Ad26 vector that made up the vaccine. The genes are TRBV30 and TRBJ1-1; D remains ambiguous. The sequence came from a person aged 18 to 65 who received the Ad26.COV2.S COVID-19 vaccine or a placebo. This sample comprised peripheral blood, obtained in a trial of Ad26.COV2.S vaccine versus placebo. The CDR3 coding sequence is TGTGCCTGGAGTGGTACGGCCACTGAAGCTTTCTTT. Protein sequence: CAWSGTATEAFF.